Shown below are 27 T cell receptor beta chains from a single sample sequenced in a study of cytomegalovirus exposure and HLA in healthy donors. The protocol was immunoSEQ multiplex PCR, while the TCRdb copy is restricted to in-frame clones and leaves out a portion. Of tens of thousands of clones listed, 88% are singletons. Sequenced material: PBMCs. All receptors come from a woman in her twenties or thirties in good health and CMV-seronegative.

The CDR3 reads CASSLALATKQETQYF. The CDR3 coding sequence is TGTGCCAGCAGCTTGGCGCTAGCGACCAAACAAGAGACCCAGTACTTC. The genes are TRBV5-6 and TRBJ2-5, with D maybe TRBD2 (6 bases). Germline V CDR1 and CDR2: SGHDT, YYEEEE. V gave up 0 bases and J gave up 2 bases, with 14 bases separating them. The CDR3 is made up of 16 amino acids.

The rearrangement uses TRBV18 and TRBJ2-1; TRBD2 agrees at 12 bases. V dropped 4 bases and J dropped 2; count of bases not matched to a gene: 6. This CDR3 is 17 amino acids long. Germline CDR1 reads KGHSH; CDR2 reads LQKENI. CDR3 protein: CASSQGTSGRPYNEQFF. CDR3 DNA sequence: TGTGCCAGCTCACAGGGTACTAGCGGGAGGCCCTACAATGAGCAGTTCTTC. Full variable domain (rest looked up from reference TRBV18 and TRBJ2-1): NAGVMQNPRHLVRRRGQEARLRCSPMKGHSHVYWYRQLPEEGLKFMVYLQKENIIDESGMPKERFSAEFPKEGPSILRIQQVVRGDSAAYFCASSQGTSGRPYNEQFFGPGTRLTVL.

J is TRBJ2-1 and V is TRBV15, with TRBD2 identical over 8 bases. Germline V gene data show CDR1 as LNHNV and CDR2 as YYDKDF (reference sequence). This CDR3 spans 15 amino acids. Trimming took 4 bases from V and 7 from J; bases not matched to a gene: 9. CDR3 nucleotides: TGTGCCACCAGCACTGAACAAGCGGGAGTAAATGAGCAGTTCTTC. Amino acids: CATSTEQAGVNEQFF.

The CDR3 is CATSSPWGPSGNTIYF. As DNA, the CDR3 is TGTGCCACCAGCAGCCCCTGGGGGCCTTCAGGAAACACCATATATTTT. The V call is TRBV15, the J call TRBJ1-3; a weak D match, TRBD1 (6 bases). The CDR3 consists of 16 residues. Between the trimmed V and J ends, which lost 3 bases and 4 bases, there was a span of 16 bases. The germline gives CDR1 LNHNV, CDR2 YYDKDF (reference sequence).

V usage is TRBV28 and J usage is TRBJ2-7; 7 bases agree with TRBD1. Germline V lookup: CDR1 MDHEN, CDR2 SYDVKM. V shed 4 bases, J shed 1 base, and the junction held 4 bases outside the gene matches. The CDR3 loop spans 14 amino acids. The CDR3 DNA follows: TGTGCCAGCAGTTACAGGGGCCCGTCCTACGAGCAGTACTTC. This translates into CASSYRGPSYEQYF.

This clone was counted a few times. The chain recombines TRBV4-1 with TRBJ2-7, with D perhaps matching TRBD2 (6 bases). The CDR3 consists of 13 residues. Germline loops: CDR1 MGHRA, CDR2 YSYEKL. V lost 5 bases and J lost 1, with 9 bases in between. In nucleotides, the CDR3 is TGCGCCAGCAGCGCGCGGGATTCCTACGAGCAGTACTTC. It encodes CASSARDSYEQYF.

The rearrangement links TRBV2 to TRBJ1-5; TRBD1 matches at 8 bases. The ends lost 5 bases at V and 2 bases at J; junction bases unmatched: 2. The germline CDR1 and CDR2 sequences are SNHLY and FYNNEI. There are 14 residues in the CDR3. The CDR3 here is CASSQGQGNQPQHF. The CDR3 DNA reads TGTGCCAGCAGTCAGGGACAGGGCAATCAGCCCCAGCATTTT.

V and J are TRBV7-7 and TRBJ2-1, with 9 positions matching TRBD2. Per germline, CDR1 SSHAT and CDR2 FNYEAQ (reference sequence). Trimming removed 3 bases from V and 7 bases from J; junction bases left unmatched: 13. This CDR3 is 17 amino acids long. CDR3 sequence: CASSFSPGLAGMNEQFF. The CDR3 DNA follows: TGTGCCAGCAGCTTTTCACCGGGGCTAGCGGGAATGAATGAGCAGTTCTTC. The full variable domain, completed using reference TRBV7-7 and TRBJ2-1, is GAGVSQSPRYKVTKRGQDVTLRCDPISSHATLYWYQQALGQGPEFLTYFNYEAQPDKSGLPSDRFSAERPEGSISTLTIQRTEQRDSAMYRCASSFSPGLAGMNEQFFGPGTRLTVL.

The CDR3 DNA reads as TGTGCCAGCAGCTTAACCGGACTAGCGGGGAGAGAGACCCAGTACTTC. Its protein product is CASSLTGLAGRETQYF. V and J are TRBV11-2 and TRBJ2-5; 12 bases line up with TRBD2. The germline CDR1 and CDR2 sequences are SGHAT and FQNNGV. This CDR3 contains 16 residues. V dropped 2 bases and J dropped 4; count of bases not matched to a gene: 5. The complete variable domain, with remaining parts taken from reference TRBV11-2 and TRBJ2-5, reads EAGVAQSPRYKIIEKRQSVAFWCNPISGHATLYWYQQILGQGPKLLIQFQNNGVVDDSQLPKDRFSAERLKGVDSTLKIQPAKLEDSAVYLCASSLTGLAGRETQYFGPGTRLLVL.

The chain joins TRBV28 to TRBJ1-5, with 10 bases aligning to TRBD1. In germline, CDR1 is MDHEN, CDR2 SYDVKM. The V gene end was trimmed by 7 bases and the J gene end by 6 bases; junction bases not matched to a gene: 9. This CDR3 has 15 amino acids. The CDR3 loop is CASNHRDRGIQPQHF. The CDR3 DNA is TGTGCCAGCAACCACCGGGACAGGGGAATTCAGCCCCAGCATTTT.

The chain recombines TRBV7-3 with TRBJ1-1; D not certain. This CDR3 has 13 amino acids. V dropped 5 bases and J dropped 6 bases, with 13 bases sitting between them. CDR1 and CDR2 from the germline V gene are SGHTA and FQGTGA. CDR3 sequence reads: CASSLEARAEAFF. The CDR3 DNA follows: TGTGCCAGCAGCCTTGAAGCGAGGGCTGAAGCTTTCTTT.

This rearrangement joins TRBV6-5 to TRBJ2-7; TRBD1 matches at 9 bases. CDR3 length: 15 residues. V was clipped by 4 bases and J by 6 bases; unmatched bases: 10. The germline CDR1 and CDR2 sequences are MNHEY and SVGAGI. The CDR3 spells CASSSTGTGSLEQYF. CDR3 bases: TGTGCCAGCAGTTCGACCGGGACAGGGTCTCTCGAGCAGTACTTC.

The chain recombines TRBV10-3 with TRBJ1-5; D uncertain. Germline V lookup: CDR1 ENHRY, CDR2 SYGVKD. V was pared by 4 bases and J by 2 bases, with 6 bases between. This CDR3 region has 13 residues. DNA of the CDR3: TGTGCCATCAGTGGCGCGGGCAATCAGCCCCAGCATTTT. Its translation is CAISGAGNQPQHF.

The chain couples TRBV5-1 to TRBJ1-1, with 9 nucleotides matching TRBD1. The V gene's germline CDR1 is SGHRS and CDR2 YFSETQ. The CDR3 runs 16 residues. Germline trimming cut 0 bases from V and 6 bases from J; bases unmatched to any gene: 9. CDR3 bases: TGCGCCAGCAGCTTGGGGGGACAGGGCCTCCGGGCTGAAGCTTTCTTT. It codes for CASSLGGQGLRAEAFF.

The gene calls are TRBV14 and TRBJ1-1; D is unclear. Per germline, CDR1 SGHDN and CDR2 FVKESK. Trimming stripped 5 bases from V and 1 base from J, with 8 bases between. The CDR3 runs to 13 residues. The CDR3 loop is CASSSSGNTEAFF. Written as DNA, the CDR3 is TGTGCCAGCAGCTCCAGTGGGAACACTGAAGCTTTCTTT.

This chain joins TRBV2 and TRBJ2-5; 10 bases align to TRBD1. Germline CDR1 reads SNHLY; CDR2 reads FYNNEI. The CDR3 consists of 15 residues. V lost 1 base and J lost 2; bases outside the gene matches: 1. The CDR3 spells CASSEGDRGQETQYF. In nucleotides, the CDR3 is TGTGCCAGCAGTGAAGGGGACAGGGGACAAGAGACCCAGTACTTC.

The genes are TRBV5-1 and TRBJ2-1; 15 bases match TRBD2. The CDR3 is made up of 16 amino acids. Germline assignment: CDR1 SGHRS and CDR2 YFSETQ. V gave up 3 bases and J gave up 12 bases; unmatched junction bases: 10. The CDR3 protein is CASSYGLAGGSVRQFF. DNA for the CDR3: TGCGCCAGCAGCTATGGACTAGCGGGAGGGAGCGTAAGGCAGTTCTTC.

The chain is built from TRBV6-1 and TRBJ1-2, with 9 bases that match TRBD1. V gave up 6 bases and J gave up 2 bases; unmatched junction bases: 4. The CDR3 sequence is 14 residues long. CDR1 and CDR2 from the germline V gene are MNHNS and SASEGT. The CDR3 bases are TGTGCCAGCAGGCCGGGACAGGGCAACTATGGCTACACCTTC. It translates to CASRPGQGNYGYTF.

In regard to this clone: An end of the junction differs from the germline gene, which may be a read error. This chain connects TRBV11-3 to TRBJ2-5; D perhaps matches TRBD2 (6 bases). Germline V lookup: CDR1 SGHNT, CDR2 YENEEA. The CDR3 is made up of 13 amino acids. The CDR3 DNA is TGCGCCAGCAGCCGGGAGCGGGCGGAGACCCAGTACTTC. Its protein product is CASSRERAETQYF.

This clone was found once. The CDR3 DNA sequence: TGTGCCAGCAGTCGGACAGGGGGAAACACTGAAGCTTTCTTT. Amino acid sequence: CASSRTGGNTEAFF. This rearrangement joins TRBV6-5 to TRBJ1-1; TRBD1 matches 10 bases. With V trimmed by 5 bases and J by 2 bases, 2 bases remained unmatched. Germline CDR1 reads MNHEY; CDR2 reads SVGAGI. CDR3 length equals 14 residues.

The V and J genes are TRBV10-2 and TRBJ2-1; the D gene is possibly TRBD2 (5 bases). CDR3 size: 15 residues. The germline V gene encodes CDR1 WSHSY and CDR2 SAAADI. Trimming took off 4 bases at V and 0 bases at J, with 10 bases between the two ends. The CDR3: CASSGGPSSYNEQFF. CDR3 bases: TGCGCCAGCAGTGGCGGGCCCAGCTCCTACAATGAGCAGTTCTTC.

The chain uses TRBV6-5 and TRBJ1-1; 8 nucleotides align to TRBD1. Per germline, CDR1 MNHEY and CDR2 SVGAGI. With 6 bases clipped from V and 7 bases from J, the junction kept 4 bases outside the gene matches. This CDR3 is 12 amino acids long. DNA of the CDR3: TGTGCCAGCAGCCAGGACAGGGTTGAAGCTTTCTTT. Its translation: CASSQDRVEAFF.

The chain combines TRBV9 with TRBJ2-7; D uncertain. Trimming left V 4 bases short and J 7 bases short, with 15 bases between. Germline V gene sequence: CDR1 SGDLS, CDR2 YYNGEE. The CDR3 has 13 residues. The CDR3 DNA follows: TGTGCCAGCAGCTCCGAGAACGAGAAAGAGCAGTACTTC. It encodes CASSSENEKEQYF.

The chain recombines TRBV9 with TRBJ2-7; 8 bases match TRBD2. The CDR3 has 13 residues. Trimming cost V 6 bases and J 4 bases; bases outside gene matches: 6. In germline, CDR1 is SGDLS, CDR2 YYNGEE. The CDR3 spells CASTPGLGYEQYF. CDR3 DNA: TGTGCCAGCACGCCGGGACTAGGGTACGAGCAGTACTTC.

This clone was seen once. The chain joins TRBV15 to TRBJ1-2; D not resolved. The CDR3 is made up of 14 amino acids. Germline assignment: CDR1 LNHNV and CDR2 YYDKDF (reference sequence). V gave up 0 bases and J gave up 2 bases, with 7 bases separating them. The CDR3, as DNA: TGTGCCACCAGCAGAGATTGGCCCAACTATGGCTACACCTTC. Encoded protein: CATSRDWPNYGYTF.

The chain joins TRBV7-9 to TRBJ1-5; D is perhaps TRBD1 (5 bases). This CDR3 has 14 residues. Per germline, CDR1 SEHNR and CDR2 FQNEAQ (reference sequence). Deletions cut 5 bases from V and 5 bases from J, with 13 bases between. The CDR3 DNA is TGTGCCAGCAGCCCCCTAGGAGGGGATCAGCCCCAGCATTTT. Its translation is CASSPLGGDQPQHF.

This chain connects TRBV18 to TRBJ2-1; TRBD2 aligns across 10 bases. This CDR3 region has 15 residues. After removal of 3 bases from V and 8 bases from J, the junction contained 7 bases not matched to a gene. Germline CDR1 is KGHSH and CDR2 is LQKENI. In DNA form, the CDR3 reads TGTGCCAGCTCACCGATCCCTAGCGGGAGCTATGAGCAGTTCTTC. It encodes CASSPIPSGSYEQFF.